This T cell receptor beta chain comes out of a study of blood T cell repertoires in COVID-19. Overall study: PBMCs, B-cell-depleted T cells, or T cells provided the cDNA or gDNA that made up the material.

Germline V gives CDR1 LNHDA, CDR2 SQIVND (reference sequence). V lost 5 bases and J 2 bases, leaving 7 bases between the germline ends. CDR3 length: 13 residues. Sequenced by immunoSEQ multiplex PCR; TCRdb stores in-frame clones only, minus some. The top ten hold 9.5% to 10% of the sample, which has tens of thousands of clones, over 70% seen once. J is TRBJ1-3 and V is TRBV19; D uncertain. This sequence was found in a human donor in a cohort sampled during active COVID-19. The sample was peripheral blood. CDR3 nucleotide sequence: TGTGCCAGTAGTTTGCAGGCTGGAAACACCATATATTTT. The encoded protein is CASSLQAGNTIYF.